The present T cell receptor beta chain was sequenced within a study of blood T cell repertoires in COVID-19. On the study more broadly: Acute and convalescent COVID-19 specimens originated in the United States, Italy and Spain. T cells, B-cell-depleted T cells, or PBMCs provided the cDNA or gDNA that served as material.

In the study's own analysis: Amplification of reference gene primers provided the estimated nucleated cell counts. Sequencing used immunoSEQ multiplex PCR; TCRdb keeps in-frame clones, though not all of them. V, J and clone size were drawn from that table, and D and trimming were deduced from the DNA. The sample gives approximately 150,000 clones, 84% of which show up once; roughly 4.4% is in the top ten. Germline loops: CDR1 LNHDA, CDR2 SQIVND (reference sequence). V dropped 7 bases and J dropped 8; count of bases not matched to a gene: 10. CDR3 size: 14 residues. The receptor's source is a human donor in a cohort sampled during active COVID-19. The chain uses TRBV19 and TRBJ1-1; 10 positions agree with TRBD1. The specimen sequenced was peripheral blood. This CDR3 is CASTPLTGGLEAFF. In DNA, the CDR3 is TGTGCCAGTACGCCTCTGACAGGGGGCTTAGAAGCTTTCTTT.